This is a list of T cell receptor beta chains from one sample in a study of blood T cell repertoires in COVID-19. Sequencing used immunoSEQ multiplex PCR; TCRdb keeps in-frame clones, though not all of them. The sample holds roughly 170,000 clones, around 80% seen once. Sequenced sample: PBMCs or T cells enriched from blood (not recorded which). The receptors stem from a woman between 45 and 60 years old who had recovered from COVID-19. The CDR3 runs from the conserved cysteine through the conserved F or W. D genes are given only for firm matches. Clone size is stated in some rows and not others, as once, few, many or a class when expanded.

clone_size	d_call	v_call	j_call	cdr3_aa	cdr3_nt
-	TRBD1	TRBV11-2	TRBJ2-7	CASSLDLAGGIYEQYF	TGTGCCAGCAGCTTAGATCTGGCAGGGGGCATCTACGAGCAGTACTTC
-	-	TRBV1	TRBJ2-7	CTSSLNWREAYEQYF	TGCACCAGCAGTCTTAACTGGCGGGAAGCCTACGAGCAGTACTTC
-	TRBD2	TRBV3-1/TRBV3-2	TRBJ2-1	CASSAGLAGVDEQFF	TGTGCCAGCAGCGCTGGACTAGCGGGAGTGGATGAGCAGTTCTTC
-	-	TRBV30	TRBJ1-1	CAWSVGGEAFF	TGTGCCTGGAGTGTCGGGGGAGAAGCTTTCTTT
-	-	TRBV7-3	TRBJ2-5	CASSLTAAGPQETQYF	TGTGCCAGCAGCTTAACGGCAGCAGGCCCGCAAGAGACCCAGTACTTC
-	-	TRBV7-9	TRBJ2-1	CASSPLTAYNEQFF	TGTGCCAGCAGCCCACTGACTGCCTACAATGAGCAGTTCTTC
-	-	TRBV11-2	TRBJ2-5	CASSFGQLQETQYF	TGTGCCAGCAGCTTCGGACAGTTGCAAGAGACCCAGTACTTC
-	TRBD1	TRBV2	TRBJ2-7	CARWETGANEQYF	TGTGCCAGGTGGGAGACAGGGGCGAACGAGCAGTACTTC
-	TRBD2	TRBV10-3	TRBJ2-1	CATLGTSGRGASYNEQFF	TGTGCCACCCTAGGGACTAGCGGGAGGGGTGCGTCCTACAATGAGCAGTTCTTC
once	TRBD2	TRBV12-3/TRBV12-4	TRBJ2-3	CASRLREGQYF	TGTGCCAGCAGGCTGCGGGAGGGCCAGTATTTT
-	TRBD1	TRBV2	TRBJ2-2	CASSDIGQGATGELFF	TGTGCCAGCAGTGACATCGGACAGGGGGCGACCGGGGAGCTGTTTTTT
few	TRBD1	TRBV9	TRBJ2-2	CASSVGTVNTGELFF	TGTGCCAGCAGCGTTGGGACAGTGAACACCGGGGAGCTGTTTTTT
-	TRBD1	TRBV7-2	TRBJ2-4	CASSLLPGGNIQYF	TGTGCCAGCAGCTTACTCCCAGGGGGAAACATTCAGTACTTC
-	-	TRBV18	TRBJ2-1	CASSWKDSYNEQFF	TGTGCCAGCTCCTGGAAGGACAGTTACAATGAGCAGTTCTTC
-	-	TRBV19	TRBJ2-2	CASAPETANTGELFF	TGTGCCAGCGCGCCCGAGACAGCGAACACCGGGGAGCTGTTTTTT
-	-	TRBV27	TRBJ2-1	CASSLTRLANEQFF	TGTGCCAGCAGTTTAACCCGGCTAGCTAATGAGCAGTTCTTC
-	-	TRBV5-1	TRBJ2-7	CASSSGTPPYEQYF	TGCGCCAGCAGCTCCGGGACACCTCCCTACGAGCAGTACTTC
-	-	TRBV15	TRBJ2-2	CATSRGGDSGWELFF	TGTGCCACCAGCAGAGGGGGGGACAGCGGTTGGGAGCTGTTTTTT
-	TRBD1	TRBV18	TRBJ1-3	CASSPDRAGNTIYF	TGTGCCAGCTCACCAGACAGGGCTGGAAACACCATATATTTT
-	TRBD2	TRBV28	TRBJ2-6	CASSWLAGTSGANVLTF	TGTGCCAGCAGTTGGCTAGCGGGGACCTCTGGGGCCAACGTCCTGACTTTC
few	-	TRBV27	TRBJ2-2	CASSLRLDPRELFF	TGTGCCAGCAGTTTAAGACTAGACCCCCGGGAGCTGTTTTTT
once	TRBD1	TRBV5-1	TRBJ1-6	CASSLGTGDSPLHF	TGCGCCAGCAGCTTAGGGACAGGGGATTCACCCCTCCACTTT
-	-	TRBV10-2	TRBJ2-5	CASSAQETQYF	TGCGCCAGCAGTGCACAAGAGACCCAGTACTTC
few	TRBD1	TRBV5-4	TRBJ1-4	CASSSGTVATNEKLFF	TGTGCCAGCAGCTCCGGGACAGTTGCAACTAATGAAAAACTGTTTTTT
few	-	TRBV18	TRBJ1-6	CASSPRVGDSPLHF	TGTGCCAGCTCACCAAGGGTCGGGGATTCACCCCTCCACTTT
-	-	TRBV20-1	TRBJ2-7	CSASGTRRGYEQYF	TGCAGTGCAAGTGGAACTAGAAGAGGCTACGAGCAGTACTTC
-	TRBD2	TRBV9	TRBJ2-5	CASSVGTGGPQETQYF	TGTGCCAGCAGCGTAGGCACGGGAGGGCCCCAAGAGACCCAGTACTTC
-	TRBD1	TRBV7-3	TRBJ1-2	CASSEQGQGYTF	TGTGCCAGCAGCGAACAGGGGCAAGGCTACACCTTC
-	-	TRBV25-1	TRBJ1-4	CASSEPTRDINEKLFF	TGTGCCAGCAGTGAGCCAACCCGGGACATTAATGAAAAACTGTTTTTT
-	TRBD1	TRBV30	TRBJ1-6	CAGSGGSGSPLHF	TGTGCCGGGTCAGGGGGCAGCGGTTCACCCCTCCACTTT
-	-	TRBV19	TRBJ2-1	CASTLRGGSSYNEQFF	TGTGCCAGTACGCTGAGGGGGGGGAGCTCCTACAATGAGCAGTTCTTC
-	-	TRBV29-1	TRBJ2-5	CSVDSYQETQYF	TGCAGCGTTGACAGTTACCAAGAGACCCAGTACTTC
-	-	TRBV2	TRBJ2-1	CASSDFNEQFF	TGTGCCAGCAGTGACTTCAATGAGCAGTTCTTC
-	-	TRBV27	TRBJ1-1	CASRTVLNTEAFF	TGTGCCAGTAGAACAGTGCTGAACACTGAAGCTTTCTTT
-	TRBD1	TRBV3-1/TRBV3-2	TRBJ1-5	CASSSSGTGGHQPQHF	TGTGCCAGCAGCTCAAGCGGGACAGGGGGTCATCAGCCCCAGCATTTT
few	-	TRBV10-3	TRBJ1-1	CAISDQGTMNTEAFF	TGTGCCATCAGTGACCAGGGCACCATGAACACTGAAGCTTTCTTT
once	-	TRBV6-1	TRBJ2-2	CASSGSGYSGAGELFF	TGTGCCAGCAGTGGTTCAGGGTATAGTGGGGCCGGGGAGCTGTTTTTT
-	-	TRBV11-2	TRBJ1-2	CASSLGSYGYTF	TGTGCCAGCAGCTTAGGTAGCTATGGCTACACCTTC
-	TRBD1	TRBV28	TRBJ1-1	CASSLYTDRATEAFF	TGTGCCAGCAGTCTCTACACGGACAGGGCCACTGAAGCTTTCTTT
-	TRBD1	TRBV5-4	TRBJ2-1	CASRPGTGRLGEQFF	TGTGCCAGCAGACCCGGGACAGGGAGGTTGGGTGAGCAGTTCTTC
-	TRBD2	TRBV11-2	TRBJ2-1	CASSLASSGSVSYNEQFF	TGTGCCAGCAGCTTAGCGTCTAGCGGGAGCGTCTCCTACAATGAGCAGTTCTTC
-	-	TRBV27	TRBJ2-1	CASSQESGTSYNEQFF	TGTGCCAGCAGCCAGGAGTCCGGGACTTCCTACAATGAGCAGTTCTTC
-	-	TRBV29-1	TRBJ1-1	CSVDGGTEAFF	TGCAGCGTTGACGGGGGGACTGAAGCTTTCTTT
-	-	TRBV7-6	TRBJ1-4	CASSLARTGSTTNEKLFF	TGTGCCAGCAGCTTAGCGAGAACAGGATCCACAACTAATGAAAAACTGTTTTTT
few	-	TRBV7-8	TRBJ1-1	CASLADLNTEAFF	TGTGCCAGCCTGGCCGATTTGAACACTGAAGCTTTCTTT
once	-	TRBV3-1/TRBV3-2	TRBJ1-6	CASSQEQGPKGSPLHF	TGTGCCAGCAGCCAAGAGCAGGGCCCGAAAGGTTCACCCCTCCACTTT
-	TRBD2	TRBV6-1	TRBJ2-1	CASSEALAGYEQFF	TGTGCCAGCAGTGAAGCTTTAGCGGGCTATGAGCAGTTCTTC
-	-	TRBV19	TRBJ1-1	CASSIPGKNTEAFF	TGTGCCAGTAGTATCCCGGGTAAGAACACTGAAGCTTTCTTT
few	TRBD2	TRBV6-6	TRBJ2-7	CASRTGGAIEQYF	TGTGCCAGCAGAACCGGGGGGGCCATCGAGCAGTACTTC
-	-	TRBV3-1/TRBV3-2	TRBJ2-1	CASSPRRRSSYNEQFF	TGTGCCAGCAGCCCAAGGAGGCGGAGCTCCTACAATGAGCAGTTCTTC
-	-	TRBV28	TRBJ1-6	CASATGSSYNSPLHF	TGTGCCAGCGCCACAGGGAGCTCCTATAATTCACCCCTCCACTTT
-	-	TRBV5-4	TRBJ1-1	CASSPFGPTGDTEAFF	TGTGCCAGCAGCCCCTTTGGTCCTACGGGAGACACTGAAGCTTTCTTT
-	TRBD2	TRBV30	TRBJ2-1	CAWSGSGTSGPGNEQFF	TGTGCCTGGAGTGGATCCGGAACTAGCGGACCGGGGAATGAGCAGTTCTTC
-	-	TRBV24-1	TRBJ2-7	CATSDPGVYEQYF	TGTGCCACCAGTGATCCCGGGGTTTACGAGCAGTACTTC
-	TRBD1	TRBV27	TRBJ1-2	CATSDGQGVYGYTF	TGTGCCACTTCCGATGGACAGGGTGTATATGGCTACACCTTC
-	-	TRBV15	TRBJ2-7	CATSNAGSTIEQYF	TGTGCCACCAGCAACGCAGGGTCGACAATCGAGCAGTACTTC
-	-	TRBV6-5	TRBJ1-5	CASSYSKGSGQPQHF	TGTGCCAGCAGTTACTCAAAGGGGTCCGGTCAGCCCCAGCATTTT